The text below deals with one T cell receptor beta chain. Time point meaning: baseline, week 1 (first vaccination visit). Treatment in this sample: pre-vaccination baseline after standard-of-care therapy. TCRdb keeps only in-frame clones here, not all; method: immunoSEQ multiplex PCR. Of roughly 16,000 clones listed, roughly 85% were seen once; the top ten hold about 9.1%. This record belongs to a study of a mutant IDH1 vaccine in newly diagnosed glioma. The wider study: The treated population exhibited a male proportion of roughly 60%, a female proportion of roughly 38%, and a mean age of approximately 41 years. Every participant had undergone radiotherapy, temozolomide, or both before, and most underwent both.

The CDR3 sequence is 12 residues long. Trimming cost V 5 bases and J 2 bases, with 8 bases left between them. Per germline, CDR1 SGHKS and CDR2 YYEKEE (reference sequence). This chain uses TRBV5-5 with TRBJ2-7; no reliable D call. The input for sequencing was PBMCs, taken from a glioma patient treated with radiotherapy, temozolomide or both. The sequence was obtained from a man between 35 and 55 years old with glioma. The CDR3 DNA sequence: TGTGCCAGCAGTCAAGACACCTACGAGCAGTACTTC. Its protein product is CASSQDTYEQYF.